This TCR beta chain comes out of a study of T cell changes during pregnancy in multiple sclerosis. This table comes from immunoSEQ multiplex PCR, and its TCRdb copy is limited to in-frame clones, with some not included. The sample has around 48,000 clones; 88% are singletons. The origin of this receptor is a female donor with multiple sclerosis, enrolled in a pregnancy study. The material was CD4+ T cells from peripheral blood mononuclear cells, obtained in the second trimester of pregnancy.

Here the CDR3 reads CASSQGRRVWDTEAFF. In DNA form, the CDR3 reads TGTGCCAGCAGCCAGGGGCGCCGGGTCTGGGACACTGAAGCTTTCTTT. The chain combines TRBV14 with TRBJ1-1, with D possibly being TRBD1 (5 bases). Trimming pared 3 bases from V and 3 bases from J, leaving 17 bases between. Germline V CDR1 and CDR2: SGHDN, FVKESK. This CDR3 region has 16 residues.